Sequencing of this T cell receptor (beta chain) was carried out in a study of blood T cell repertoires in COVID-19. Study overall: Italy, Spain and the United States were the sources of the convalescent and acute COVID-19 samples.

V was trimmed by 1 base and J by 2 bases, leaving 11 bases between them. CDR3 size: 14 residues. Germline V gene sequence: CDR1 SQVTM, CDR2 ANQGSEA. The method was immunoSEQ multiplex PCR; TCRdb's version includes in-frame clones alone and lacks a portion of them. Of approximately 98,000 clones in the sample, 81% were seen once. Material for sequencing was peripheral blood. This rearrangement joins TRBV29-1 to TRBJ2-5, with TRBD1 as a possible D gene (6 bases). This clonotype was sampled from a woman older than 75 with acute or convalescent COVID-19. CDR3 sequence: CSVEGWTVQETQYF. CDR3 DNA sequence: TGCAGCGTTGAAGGGTGGACAGTACAAGAGACCCAGTACTTC.